A single sample gave rise to the 8 T cell receptor beta chains below, sequenced in a study of beta chain features in type 1 diabetes. These receptors' antigens are unknown. Study conclusions and caveats: Among patients with Type 1 diabetes, TCRB CDR3s were moderately but significantly shorter in every one of the four CD4+ subsets.

As every portion of the isolated RNA was reverse transcribed, the sequencing read expressed TCRB transcripts. Only in-frame clones appear in the TCRdb table, and some are missing; sequencing was by immunoSEQ multiplex PCR. The sample holds 330,000 or so clones, over 9.5% seen once. The sample was naive CD4+ T cells from blood. Receptor source: a woman aged 18-35 years with type 1 diabetes.

This rearrangement joins TRBV7-2 to TRBJ2-3; 9 bases line up with TRBD2. The CDR3 has 15 amino acids. J lost 3 bases, V lost 1 base, and 2 bases had no gene match. Germline V gene sequence: CDR1 SGHTA, CDR2 FQGNSA. The CDR3 reads CASSLGGGATDTQYF. The CDR3 nucleotides read TGTGCCAGCAGCTTAGGCGGGGGGGCAACAGATACGCAGTATTTT.

This clone has more than one count but fewer than ten. The chain is built from TRBV18 and TRBJ2-3, with D perhaps matching TRBD1 (6 bases). The germline V gene has CDR1 KGHSH and CDR2 LQKENI. This CDR3 is built from 14 residues. V lost 2 bases and J 4 bases, leaving 10 bases between the germline ends. CDR3: CASSPNRDPDTQYF. As DNA, the CDR3 is TGTGCCAGCTCACCAAACAGGGATCCAGATACGCAGTATTTT.

This chain joins TRBV7-9 and TRBJ1-1, with a tentative D call TRBD1 (6 bases). V lost 2 bases and J 3 bases, leaving 13 bases between the germline ends. In germline, CDR1 is SEHNR, CDR2 FQNEAQ (reference sequence). The CDR3 is 15 amino acids. The CDR3 loop is CASSLIPGAYTEAFF. The CDR3 DNA sequence: TGTGCCAGCAGCTTAATCCCAGGGGCATACACTGAAGCTTTCTTT. Full variable domain (outside the CDR3, taken from reference TRBV7-9 and TRBJ1-1): DTGVSQNPRHKITKRGQNVTFRCDPISEHNRLYWYRQTLGQGPEFLTYFQNEAQLEKSRLLSDRFSAERPKGSFSTLEIQRTEQGDSAMYLCASSLIPGAYTEAFFGQGTRLTVV.

The chain employs TRBV29-1 and TRBJ2-1; D might be TRBD2 (5 bases). Trimming shortened V by 7 bases and J by 7 bases, and 8 bases separated the two germline ends. This CDR3 comprises 10 residues. Germline loops: CDR1 SQVTM, CDR2 ANQGSEA. The chain's CDR3 is CSGRFNEQFF. The DNA for the CDR3 is TGCAGCGGGAGGTTTAATGAGCAGTTCTTC.

This clone was counted only a few times. The chain is built from TRBV27 and TRBJ1-1; 9 bases line up with TRBD1. The germline CDR1 and CDR2 sequences are MNHEY and SMNVEV (reference sequence). The CDR3 is made up of 15 amino acids. Losses at the gene ends were 4 bases for V and 4 bases for J; bases not matched to a gene: 7. The CDR3 DNA reads TGTGCCAGCAGTTCCGGGACAGGGATTGGCACTGAAGCTTTCTTT. Translating gives CASSSGTGIGTEAFF.

This clone was observed a handful of times. This sequence joins TRBV4-2 and TRBJ2-6; 9 bases are shared with TRBD1. Per the germline V gene, CDR1 is LGHNA and CDR2 is YNFKEQ. The CDR3 sequence is 21 residues long. With V trimmed by 0 bases and J by 1 base, 13 bases remained unmatched. CDR3 region: CASSQDKVWTGATSGANVLTF. For the CDR3, the DNA is TGTGCCAGCAGCCAAGACAAGGTGTGGACAGGGGCAACTTCTGGGGCCAACGTCCTGACTTTC.

The chain carries TRBV4-3 and TRBJ2-5; 8 positions agree with TRBD2. The V gene end was trimmed by 1 base and the J gene end by 6 bases; junction bases not matched to a gene: 7. This CDR3 region has 15 residues. CDR1 and CDR2 (germline): LGHNA, YSLEER. The CDR3 DNA is TGCGCCAGCAGCCAAGTTGGCGGGGGGTGGCAGACCCAGTACTTC. It encodes CASSQVGGGWQTQYF.

The V gene is TRBV30, the J gene TRBJ2-3, with 9 nucleotides matching TRBD2. There are 17 residues in the CDR3. V lost 3 bases to trimming and J lost 0 bases; unmatched junction nucleotides: 10. Germline CDR1 GTSNPN, CDR2 SVGIG (reference sequence). As DNA, the CDR3 is TGTGCCTGGAGCCGACTAGCGGAAGTATTTAGCACAGATACGCAGTATTTT. This sequence encodes CAWSRLAEVFSTDTQYF.